The text below deals with one T cell receptor (beta chain). Its target is not known. This sample was taken from a study of beta chain features in type 1 diabetes. Study results and caveats: All four CD4+ subsets from Type 1 diabetes patients carried moderately but significantly shorter TCRB CDR3s.

This CDR3 is 12 amino acids long. CDR1 and CDR2 from the germline V gene are MNHNS and SASEGT. Trimming removed 2 bases at V and 9 bases at J, with 10 bases between. Expressed TCRB transcripts were sequenced because the isolated RNA had all been reverse transcribed beforehand. About 3.7 million reads, on average, came from each naive, central memory and regulatory T cell sample. Assay used: immunoSEQ multiplex PCR; TCRdb lists only in-frame clones, some missing. Of 35,000 to 45,000 clones in the sample, approximately 61% were seen once. The single heparinised draw taken from each donor contained around 100 mL of blood on average. CD4+ naive, central memory, regulatory and stem cell-like memory subsets were isolated by sorting on CD45RO/CCR7/CD25/CD127/CD95/CD27.

This clonotype was sampled from a man younger than 40 with type 1 diabetes. Some clones in this sample may be carry-over from other donors' samples. The chain is built from TRBV6-1 and TRBJ1-1; D not resolved. The source material was Tregs from blood. This CDR3 reads CASSEPPRKAFF. The CDR3 nucleotides read TGTGCCAGCAGTGAACCCCCGAGGAAAGCTTTCTTT.